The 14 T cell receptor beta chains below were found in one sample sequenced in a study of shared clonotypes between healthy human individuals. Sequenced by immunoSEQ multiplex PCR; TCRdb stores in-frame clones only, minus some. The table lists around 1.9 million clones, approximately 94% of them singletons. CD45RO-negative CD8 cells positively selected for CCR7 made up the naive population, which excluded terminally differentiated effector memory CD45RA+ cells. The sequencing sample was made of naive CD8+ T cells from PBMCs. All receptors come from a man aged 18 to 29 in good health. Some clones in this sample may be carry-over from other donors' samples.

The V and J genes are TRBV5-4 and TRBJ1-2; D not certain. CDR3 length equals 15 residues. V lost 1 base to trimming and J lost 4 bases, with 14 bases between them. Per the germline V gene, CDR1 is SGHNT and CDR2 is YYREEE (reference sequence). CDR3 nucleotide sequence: TGTGCCAGCAGCTTGAATCGGGCTTTATTCTATGGCTACACCTTC. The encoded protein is CASSLNRALFYGYTF.

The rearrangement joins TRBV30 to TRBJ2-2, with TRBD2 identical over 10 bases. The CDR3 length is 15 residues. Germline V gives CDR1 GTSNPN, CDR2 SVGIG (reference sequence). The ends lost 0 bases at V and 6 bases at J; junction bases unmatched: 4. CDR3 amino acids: CAWSVLLAGPGELFF. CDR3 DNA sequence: TGTGCCTGGAGTGTACTACTAGCGGGACCCGGGGAGCTGTTTTTT.

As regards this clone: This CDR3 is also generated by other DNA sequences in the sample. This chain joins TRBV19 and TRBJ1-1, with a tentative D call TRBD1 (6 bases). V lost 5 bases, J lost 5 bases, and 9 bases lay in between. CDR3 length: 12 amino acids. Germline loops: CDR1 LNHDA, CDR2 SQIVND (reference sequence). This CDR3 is CASSQGRTEAFF. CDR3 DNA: TGTGCCAGTAGTCAGGGGAGGACTGAAGCTTTCTTT.

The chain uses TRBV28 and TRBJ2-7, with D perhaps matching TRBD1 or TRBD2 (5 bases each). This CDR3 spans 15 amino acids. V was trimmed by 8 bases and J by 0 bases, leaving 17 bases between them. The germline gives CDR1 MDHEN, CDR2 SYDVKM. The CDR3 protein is CASGTWIGASYEQYF. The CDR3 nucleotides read TGTGCCAGCGGGACGTGGATCGGGGCCTCCTACGAGCAGTACTTC.

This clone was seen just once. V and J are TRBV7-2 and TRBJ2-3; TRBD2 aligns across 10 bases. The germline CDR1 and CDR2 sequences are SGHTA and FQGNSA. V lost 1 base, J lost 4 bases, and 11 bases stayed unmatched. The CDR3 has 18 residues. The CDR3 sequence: CASSLGGLAGVFPDTQYF. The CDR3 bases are TGTGCCAGCAGCTTAGGGGGGCTAGCGGGAGTATTCCCAGATACGCAGTATTTT.

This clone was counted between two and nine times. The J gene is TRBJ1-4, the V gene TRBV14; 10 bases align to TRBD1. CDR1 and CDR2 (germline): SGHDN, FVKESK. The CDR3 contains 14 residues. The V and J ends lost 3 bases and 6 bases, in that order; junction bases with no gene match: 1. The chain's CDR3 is CASSQTGGYEKLFF. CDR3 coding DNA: TGTGCCAGCAGCCAGACAGGGGGCTATGAAAAACTGTTTTTT.

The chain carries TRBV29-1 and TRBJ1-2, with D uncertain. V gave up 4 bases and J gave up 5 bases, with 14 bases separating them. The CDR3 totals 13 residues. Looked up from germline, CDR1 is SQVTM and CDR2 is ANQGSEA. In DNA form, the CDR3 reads TGCAGCGTTGCGGGCAGAGAAGTTTATGGCTACACCTTC. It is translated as CSVAGREVYGYTF. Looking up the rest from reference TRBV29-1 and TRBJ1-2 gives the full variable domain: SAVISQKPSRDICQRGTSLTIQCQVDSQVTMMFWYRQQPGQSLTLIATANQGSEATYESGFVIDKFPISRPNLTFSTLTVSNMSPEDSSIYLCSVAGREVYGYTFGSGTRLTVV.

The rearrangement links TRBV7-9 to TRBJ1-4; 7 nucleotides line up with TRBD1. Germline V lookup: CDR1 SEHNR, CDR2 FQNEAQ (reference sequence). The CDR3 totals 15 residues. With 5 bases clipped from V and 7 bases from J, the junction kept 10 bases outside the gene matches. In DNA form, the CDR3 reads TGTGCCAGCAGCGGACTACCCGGGACAGTTGAAAAACTGTTTTTT. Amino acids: CASSGLPGTVEKLFF.

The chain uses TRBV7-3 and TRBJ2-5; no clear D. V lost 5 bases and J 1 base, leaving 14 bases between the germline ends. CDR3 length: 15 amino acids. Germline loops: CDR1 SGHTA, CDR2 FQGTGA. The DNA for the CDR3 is TGTGCCAGCAGCCCTGGTGCCGCCTCCCAAGAGACCCAGTACTTC. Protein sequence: CASSPGAASQETQYF.

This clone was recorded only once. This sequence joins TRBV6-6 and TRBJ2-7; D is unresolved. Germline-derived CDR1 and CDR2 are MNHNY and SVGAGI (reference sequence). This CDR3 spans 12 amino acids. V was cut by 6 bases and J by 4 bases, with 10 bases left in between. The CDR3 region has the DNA TGTGCCAGCAGCTACGAAGCGTACGAGCAGTACTTC. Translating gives CASSYEAYEQYF.

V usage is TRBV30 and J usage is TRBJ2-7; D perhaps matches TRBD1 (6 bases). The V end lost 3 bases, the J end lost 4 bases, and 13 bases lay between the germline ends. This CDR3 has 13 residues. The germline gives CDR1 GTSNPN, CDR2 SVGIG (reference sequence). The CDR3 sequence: CAWREIGGYEQYF. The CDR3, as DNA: TGTGCCTGGAGGGAGATAGGGGGATACGAGCAGTACTTC. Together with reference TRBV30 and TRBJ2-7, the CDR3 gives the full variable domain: SQTIHQWPATLVQPVGSPLSLECTVEGTSNPNLYWYRQAAGRGLQLLFYSVGIGQISSEVPQNLSASRPQDRQFILSSKKLLLSDSGFYLCAWREIGGYEQYFGPGTRLTVT.

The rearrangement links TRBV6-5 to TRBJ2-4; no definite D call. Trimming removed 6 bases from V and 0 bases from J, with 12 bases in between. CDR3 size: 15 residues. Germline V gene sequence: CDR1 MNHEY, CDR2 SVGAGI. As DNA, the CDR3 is TGTGCCAGCAGCCCCATATCTGAAGCCAAAAACATTCAGTACTTC. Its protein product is CASSPISEAKNIQYF.

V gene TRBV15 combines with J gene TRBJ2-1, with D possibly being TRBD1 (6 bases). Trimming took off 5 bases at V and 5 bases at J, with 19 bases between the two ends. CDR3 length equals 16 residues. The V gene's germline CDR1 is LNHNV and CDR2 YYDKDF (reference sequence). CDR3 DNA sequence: TGTGCCACCAGCGATGGCCTGAGTACAGGGAACAATGAGCAGTTCTTC. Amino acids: CATSDGLSTGNNEQFF.

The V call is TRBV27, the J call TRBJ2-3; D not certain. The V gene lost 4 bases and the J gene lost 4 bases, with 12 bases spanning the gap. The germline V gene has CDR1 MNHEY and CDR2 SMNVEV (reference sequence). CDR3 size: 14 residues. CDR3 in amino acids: CASSSGIFADTQYF. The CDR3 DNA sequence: TGTGCCAGCAGTTCAGGCATCTTCGCAGATACGCAGTATTTT.